The 27 T cell receptor beta chains given below trace back to one sample, sequenced in a study of early T cells in non-severe SARS-CoV-2 infection. Using its own MiXCR run on the 5' RACE reads, TCRdb lists one record per CDR3 protein. The data hold about 27,000 distinct CDR3 sequences, with more than 4.5% observed a single time. What was sequenced was whole blood. The receptors originated from an adult who was a healthcare worker with PCR-confirmed SARS-CoV-2 infection or an uninfected control (not recorded which).

This clonotype appeared many times. V and J are TRBV14 and TRBJ2-7, with TRBD2 identical over 9 bases. With V trimmed by 1 base and J by 5 bases, 9 bases remained unmatched. Germline loops: CDR1 SGHDN, CDR2 FVKESK. The CDR3 covers 16 residues. The CDR3 sequence is CASSQGGTSFFHEQYF. In DNA, the CDR3 is TGTGCCAGCAGCCAAGGAGGGACTAGCTTCTTCCACGAGCAGTACTTC.

This clonotype has only a few counts. The V call is TRBV28, the J call TRBJ1-3, with D maybe TRBD1 (6 bases). CDR1 and CDR2 (germline): MDHEN, SYDVKM. The CDR3 has 18 amino acids. V lost 6 bases to trimming and J lost 0 bases, with 21 bases between them. CDR3 residues: CASSKRGGRRPSGNTIYF. The CDR3 nucleotides read TGTGCCAGCAGCAAGCGAGGGGGACGGCGACCCTCTGGAAACACCATATATTTT.

This clonotype was seen many times. The chain combines TRBV6-6 with TRBJ1-4; D unresolved. The V gene's germline CDR1 is MNHNY and CDR2 SVGAGI (reference sequence). The length of the CDR3 is 15 residues. The V and J ends lost 7 bases and 5 bases respectively, with 17 bases between them. CDR3 DNA sequence: TGTGCCAGCATCCCCCAGAGGACGGGGAATGAAAAACTGTTTTTT. Encoded protein: CASIPQRTGNEKLFF.

The chain recombines TRBV27 with TRBJ2-7, with D perhaps assigned TRBD1 or TRBD2 (5 bases each). There are 13 residues in the CDR3. Germline V gene data show CDR1 as MNHEY and CDR2 as SMNVEV (reference sequence). Trimming removed 6 bases from V and 2 bases from J, with 11 bases in between. CDR3 nucleotides: TGTGCCAGCAGCGAGACAGCGGCCTACGAGCAGTACTTC. It is translated as CASSETAAYEQYF.

This clonotype was recorded a few times. The chain joins TRBV6-5 to TRBJ2-5; TRBD1 matches 8 bases. Germline V gene sequence: CDR1 MNHEY, CDR2 SVGAGI. This CDR3 comprises 12 residues. V shed 5 bases and J 6 bases; nucleotides not matched to a gene: 2. The CDR3 protein is CASSPGGKTQYF. Here the CDR3 DNA reads TGTGCCAGCAGTCCAGGGGGCAAGACCCAGTACTTC.

This clonotype was picked up many times. The CDR3 spells CASSQESLGHRMIAFF. The CDR3 bases are TGCGCCAGCAGCCAAGAATCGTTAGGGCATCGGATGATAGCTTTCTTT. The chain joins TRBV4-3 to TRBJ1-1; D gene uncertain. The germline V and J ends were trimmed by 0 bases and 10 bases, with 21 bases remaining between them. Germline CDR1 reads LGHNA; CDR2 reads YSLEER. The CDR3 extends over 16 amino acids.

This clonotype was observed at least ten times. This rearrangement joins TRBV20-1 to TRBJ2-1, with 13 bases matching TRBD2. CDR1 and CDR2 from the germline V gene are DFQATT and SNEGSKA (reference sequence). This CDR3 spans 17 amino acids. V was pared by 5 bases and J by 1 base, with 8 bases of the junction left unmatched. Here the CDR3 reads CSAGRLAGGGSYNEQFF. Written as DNA, the CDR3 is TGCAGTGCTGGGAGACTAGCGGGAGGTGGGTCCTACAATGAGCAGTTCTTC.

This clonotype was found many times. The rearrangement links TRBV6-6 to TRBJ2-7, with 10 bases matching TRBD2. Germline assignment: CDR1 MNHNY and CDR2 SVGAGI (reference sequence). V gave up 6 bases and J gave up 7 bases; unmatched junction bases: 15. The CDR3 runs 16 residues. This CDR3 reads CASSFPAGGRPGEQYF. CDR3 nucleotides: TGTGCCAGCAGCTTTCCAGCGGGAGGGCGCCCGGGGGAGCAGTACTTC.

In this sample, this clonotype turned up a few times. The chain carries TRBV9 and TRBJ1-4; 7 nucleotides align to TRBD1. The CDR3 extends over 17 amino acids. V was pared by 3 bases and J by 4 bases, with 12 bases of the junction left unmatched. CDR1 and CDR2 (germline): SGDLS, YYNGEE. The CDR3 protein is CASSGLTGDSFNEKLFF. DNA for the CDR3: TGTGCCAGCAGCGGATTGACGGGGGACAGCTTTAATGAAAAACTGTTTTTT.

Ten or more counts support this clonotype. V gene TRBV7-2 combines with J gene TRBJ2-5; D unresolved. V was shortened by 2 bases and J by 4 bases, with 8 bases between the two germline ends. CDR1 is SGHTA, CDR2 FQGNSA, per germline. CDR3 length: 13 amino acids. The CDR3 DNA is TGTGCCAGCAGCTTACTCATGGGAGAGACCCAGTACTTC. Translation: CASSLLMGETQYF.

This clonotype came up a few times. This chain connects TRBV4-1 to TRBJ2-1, with D tentatively TRBD2 (5 bases). The length of the CDR3 is 13 residues. Germline lookup yields CDR1 MGHRA and CDR2 YSYEKL. V gave up 0 bases and J gave up 8 bases, with 8 bases separating them. CDR3 sequence (DNA): TGCGCCAGCAGCCAAGATTGGGGAGATGAGCAGTTCTTC. The encoded protein is CASSQDWGDEQFF.

V gene TRBV18 combines with J gene TRBJ1-1; the match to TRBD1 covers 8 bases. After removal of 2 bases from V and 2 bases from J, the junction contained 4 bases not matched to a gene. Germline V gives CDR1 KGHSH, CDR2 LQKENI. The length of the CDR3 is 15 residues. The CDR3 sequence is CASSPSTGVNTEAFF. The CDR3 bases are TGTGCCAGCTCACCATCGACAGGGGTAAACACTGAAGCTTTCTTT.

This clonotype appeared many times. V and J are TRBV6-2 or TRBV6-3 and TRBJ2-7; 10 bases fit TRBD2. The V gene end was trimmed by 7 bases and the J gene end by 2 bases; junction bases not matched to a gene: 5. The CDR3 runs to 14 residues. The V gene's germline CDR1 is MNHEY and CDR2 SVGEGT. CDR3 loop: CASTLAGATYEQYF. The CDR3 DNA sequence: TGTGCCAGCACCCTAGCGGGGGCGACCTACGAGCAGTACTTC.

Ten or more counts support this clonotype. The chain employs TRBV6-5 and TRBJ2-7; TRBD2 is a possible D gene (6 bases). The germline gives CDR1 MNHEY, CDR2 SVGAGI. V lost 6 bases and J lost 3, with 15 bases in between. The CDR3 has 14 residues. DNA for the CDR3: TGTGCCAGCAGACCTCCGGGACTCCGCTACGAGCAGTACTTC. Amino acids: CASRPPGLRYEQYF.

This clonotype appeared many times. The chain uses TRBV28 and TRBJ2-2; no clear D gene. Trimming shortened V by 7 bases and J by 0 bases, and 18 bases separated the two germline ends. This CDR3 has 17 amino acids. CDR1 and CDR2 (germline): MDHEN, SYDVKM. CDR3 in amino acids: CASTAAGSLANTGELFF. CDR3 bases: TGTGCCAGCACCGCGGCCGGGTCCCTCGCGAACACCGGGGAGCTGTTTTTT.

V and J are TRBV29-1 and TRBJ2-5; D perhaps matches TRBD1 (6 bases). Germline V lookup: CDR1 SQVTM, CDR2 ANQGSEA. CDR3 length equals 14 residues. The germline V and J ends were trimmed by 0 bases and 4 bases, with 12 bases remaining between them. The CDR3 sequence is CSVEDYRVGETQYF. For the CDR3, the DNA is TGCAGCGTTGAAGATTACAGGGTGGGAGAGACCCAGTACTTC.

The chain has TRBV9 and TRBJ2-2; D is unresolved. The CDR3 is 13 residues long. V gave up 1 base and J gave up 4 bases, with 5 bases separating them. Germline values: CDR1 SGDLS, CDR2 YYNGEE. Here the CDR3 DNA reads TGTGCCAGCAGCGTAAGGGCCACCGGGGAGCTGTTTTTT. Translated, it gives CASSVRATGELFF.

This clonotype occurred a few times. This chain joins TRBV7-6 and TRBJ2-5, with 9 positions matching TRBD1. Trimming cost V 2 bases and J 4 bases; bases outside gene matches: 8. CDR3 length equals 16 residues. Germline CDR1 and CDR2: SGHVS and FNYEAQ. The CDR3 loop reads CASSLLGQGIRETQYF. The CDR3 DNA sequence: TGTGCCAGCAGCTTACTGGGACAGGGAATCCGAGAGACCCAGTACTTC. The variable domain in full, with the rest retrieved from reference TRBV7-6 and TRBJ2-5, is GAGVSQSPRYKVTKRGQDVALRCDPISGHVSLYWYRQALGQGPEFLTYFNYEAQQDKSGLPNDRFSAERPEGSISTLTIQRTEQRDSAMYRCASSLLGQGIRETQYFGPGTRLLVL.

This clonotype was seen at least ten times. The chain recombines TRBV20-1 with TRBJ1-1; perhaps TRBD1 as D (5 bases). Germline CDR1 DFQATT, CDR2 SNEGSKA (reference sequence). Trimming pared 3 bases from V and 0 bases from J, leaving 11 bases between. The CDR3 totals 14 residues. The CDR3 sequence: CSARATALNTEAFF. The CDR3 DNA reads TGCAGTGCTAGGGCGACAGCCTTGAACACTGAAGCTTTCTTT.

The chain employs TRBV3-1 and TRBJ1-2; D gene ambiguous. The CDR3 runs to 14 residues. In germline, CDR1 is LGHDT, CDR2 YNNKEL (reference sequence). Trimming left V 1 base short and J 7 bases short, with 13 bases between. Here the CDR3 DNA reads TGTGCCAGCAGCCAAGCGAGCGCCGGGAGTGGCTACACCTTC. It translates to CASSQASAGSGYTF.

The V call is TRBV6-1, the J call TRBJ2-1; D is perhaps TRBD2 (5 bases). CDR3 size: 16 residues. The germline V and J ends were trimmed by 4 bases and 3 bases, with 16 bases remaining between them. The germline CDR1 and CDR2 sequences are MNHNS and SASEGT. For the CDR3, the DNA is TGTGCCAGCAGTGGCCCGACAAGAGGGCACTACAATGAGCAGTTCTTC. It specifies CASSGPTRGHYNEQFF.

This clonotype ranks as medium-sized (0.01 to 0.1%). This sequence joins TRBV5-1 and TRBJ2-1; 7 nucleotides line up with TRBD1. V was pared by 5 bases and J by 0 bases, with 11 bases of the junction left unmatched. The CDR3 is made up of 17 amino acids. Looked up from germline, CDR1 is SGHRS and CDR2 is YFSETQ. The CDR3 DNA reads as TGCGCCAGCAGTTTTTACAGGGGCGGTAGCTCCTACAATGAGCAGTTCTTC. Its protein is CASSFYRGGSSYNEQFF.

At least ten counts were recorded for this clonotype. V and J are TRBV20-1 and TRBJ2-1, with TRBD2 as a possible D gene (5 bases). The CDR3 is 14 residues long. Germline-derived CDR1 and CDR2 are DFQATT and SNEGSKA (reference sequence). Trimming left V 6 bases short and J 6 bases short, with 18 bases between. The CDR3 DNA reads TGCAGTGCCGGACTTTTGGGATTGGGCAATGAGCAGTTCTTC. Translation gives CSAGLLGLGNEQFF.

Regarding this clonotype: Just one base apart from a much larger clone, this may be a read error. V usage is TRBV7-9 and J usage is TRBJ1-4; 7 bases map to TRBD1. The CDR3 totals 15 residues. Germline values: CDR1 SEHNR, CDR2 FQNEAQ (reference sequence). CDR3 in amino acids: CVSSSTGARREKLFF. The CDR3 DNA is TGTGTCAGCAGCTCAACAGGGGCGCGGCGGGAAAAACTGTTTTTT. Together with reference TRBV7-9 and TRBJ1-4, the CDR3 gives the full variable domain: DTGVSQNPRHKITKRGQNVTFRCDPISEHNRLYWYRQTLGQGPEFLTYFQNEAQLEKSRLLSDRFSAERPKGSFSTLEIQRTEQGDSAMYLCVSSSTGARREKLFFGSGTQLSVL.

J is TRBJ2-1 and V is TRBV28; tentative D call: TRBD2 (6 bases). This CDR3 spans 15 amino acids. Germline CDR1 MDHEN, CDR2 SYDVKM. V shed 3 bases and J shed 5 bases, with 14 bases lying between them. The CDR3 DNA reads as TGTGCCAGCAGTTTTCAGGCGGGACTTAACAATGAGCAGTTCTTC. Translating gives CASSFQAGLNNEQFF.

This clonotype has just a few counts. The chain recombines TRBV28 with TRBJ1-5; D not certain. This CDR3 is built from 13 residues. V lost 1 base to trimming and J lost 4 bases, with 5 bases between them. Germline CDR1 is MDHEN and CDR2 is SYDVKM. The CDR3 nucleotides read TGTGCCAGCAGTTTATTCAAGAATCAGCCCCAGCATTTT. The encoded protein is CASSLFKNQPQHF.

This clonotype was found many times. J is TRBJ2-1 and V is TRBV11-2, with D possibly matching TRBD1 (5 bases). Germline V gives CDR1 SGHAT, CDR2 FQNNGV. V dropped 5 bases and J dropped 8 bases, with 10 bases sitting between them. This CDR3 is 12 amino acids long. The CDR3 is CASSPDSYEQFF. The CDR3 nucleotides are TGTGCCAGCAGCCCAGACAGTTATGAGCAGTTCTTC.